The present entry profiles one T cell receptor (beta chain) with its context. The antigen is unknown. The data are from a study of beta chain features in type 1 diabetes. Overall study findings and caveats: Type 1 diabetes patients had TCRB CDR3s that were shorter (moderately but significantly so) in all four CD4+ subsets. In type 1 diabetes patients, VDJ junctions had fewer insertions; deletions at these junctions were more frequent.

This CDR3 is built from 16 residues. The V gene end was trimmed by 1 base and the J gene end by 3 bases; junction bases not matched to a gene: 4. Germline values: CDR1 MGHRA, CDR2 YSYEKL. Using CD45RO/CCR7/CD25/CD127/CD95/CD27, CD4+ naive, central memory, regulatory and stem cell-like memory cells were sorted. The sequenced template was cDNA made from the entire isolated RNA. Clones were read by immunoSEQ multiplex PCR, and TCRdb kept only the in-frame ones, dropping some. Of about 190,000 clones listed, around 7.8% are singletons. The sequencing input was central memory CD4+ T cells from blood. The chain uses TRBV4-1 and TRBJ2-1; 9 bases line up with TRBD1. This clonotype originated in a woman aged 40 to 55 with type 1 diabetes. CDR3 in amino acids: CASSQGTGAYYNEQFF. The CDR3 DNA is TGCGCCAGCAGCCAAGGGACAGGGGCTTACTACAATGAGCAGTTCTTC.